The clone carrying this TCR beta chain occurred many times. Its target is not known. The V segment lost 6 bases and the J segment 1 base; nucleotides outside the gene matches: 4. Germline CDR1 SGHAT, CDR2 FQNNGV. The CDR3 consists of 14 residues. These data come from a study of response to subunit inactivated influenza vaccine. TCRdb reprocessed the RT-PCR reads with MiXCR, giving one entry per CDR3 protein. The sample gives more than 250,000 distinct CDR3 sequences, 21% of which show up once; roughly a tenth is in the top ten. Study observations and caveats: Seasonal influenza vaccination, on each occasion, was suggested by the authors to recruit few new T cells.

The specimen comprised PBMCs from blood, sampled less than 22 months after vaccination. The source is a man aged 50 to 69 who received an inactivated influenza vaccine. This chain links TRBV11-2 with TRBJ2-5; the match to TRBD1 covers 8 bases. CDR3: CASSLGQVQETQYF. In DNA, the CDR3 is TGTGCCAGCAGTTTGGGACAGGTCCAAGAGACCCAGTACTTC.